This T cell receptor beta chain was identified during a study of cytomegalovirus exposure and HLA in healthy donors. This CDR3 is built from 14 residues. Per the germline V gene, CDR1 is LGHNA and CDR2 is YSLEER. V was pared by 1 base and J by 6 bases, with 9 bases between. PCR primers comprised 60 Vbeta and 13 Jbeta primers. Libraries were prepared by immunoSEQ multiplex PCR; TCRdb keeps only in-frame clonotypes and omits some of them. In the table there are approximately 190,000 clones, 75% to 90% of which are singletons. The receptor was isolated from a woman in her 50s in good health and CMV-seropositive. The rearrangement uses TRBV4-3 and TRBJ1-4; D gene uncertain. Input material: PBMCs. This CDR3 reads CASSQVRLYEKLFF. CDR3 bases: TGCGCCAGCAGCCAAGTCAGATTGTATGAAAAACTGTTTTTT.